The rows below give T cell receptor beta chains drawn from one sample of a study of T cell responses to AZD1222 COVID-19 vaccine. This table comes from immunoSEQ multiplex PCR, and its TCRdb copy is limited to in-frame clones, with some not included. The repertoire consists of tens of thousands of clones, with around 84% occurring once and the leading ten covering about 13%. This material consisted of peripheral blood, taken on day 0 of AZD1222 vaccination. These receptors were obtained from an adult in good health. Each CDR3 is given with its conserved first and last residue. D genes are given only for firm matches. Not every row has a clone size; where given, it reads once, few, many or a size class.

>13|TRBD2|-|TRBV12-5|TRBJ2-5
CASGASGQETQYF
TGTGCTAGTGGTGCTAGCGGACAAGAGACCCAGTACTTC
>16|-|-|TRBV5-4|TRBJ1-3
CASSLDRPSSGNTIYF
TGTGCCAGCAGCTTGGACAGGCCCTCCTCTGGAAACACCATATATTTT
>13|TRBD1|-|TRBV6-6|TRBJ1-2
CASSRTGDYGYTF
TGTGCCAGCAGTAGAACAGGGGACTATGGCTACACCTTC
>12|-|-|TRBV12-3/TRBV12-4|TRBJ1-6
CASSLVNSPLHF
TGTGCCAGCAGTTTAGTAAATTCACCCCTCCACTTT
>15|-|-|TRBV5-4|TRBJ1-6
CASSLGVAGRTPLHF
TGTGCCAGCAGCTTGGGCGTAGCAGGGAGGACACCCCTCCACTTT
>13|-|few|TRBV12-2|TRBJ1-2
CASRLAGGCGYTF
TGTGCAAGTCGCTTAGCAGGGGGTTGTGGCTACACCTTC
>15|-|-|TRBV7-6|TRBJ1-3
CASSLGAASVNTIYF
TGTGCCAGCAGCTTGGGAGCAGCATCCGTAAACACCATATATTTT
>17|TRBD1|-|TRBV10-3|TRBJ2-1
CAHSARQGESSYNEQFF
TGTGCCCACAGTGCTCGACAGGGGGAAAGCTCCTACAATGAGCAGTTCTTC
>13|-|-|TRBV9|TRBJ1-1
CASSAGGNTEAFF
TGTGCCAGCAGCGCTGGGGGGAACACTGAAGCTTTCTTT
>16|TRBD2|-|TRBV18|TRBJ2-3
CASSPPGGGAIDTQYF
TGTGCCAGCTCACCACCAGGCGGGGGGGCCATAGATACGCAGTATTTT
>13|-|-|TRBV6-2/TRBV6-3|TRBJ1-1
CASSLGQRDLAFF
TGTGCCAGCAGTTTGGGGCAAAGGGATCTGGCTTTCTTT
>14|-|-|TRBV5-1|TRBJ1-5
CASSPSSGNQPQHF
TGCGCCAGCAGCCCCAGTTCGGGTAATCAGCCCCAGCATTTT
>15|-|-|TRBV7-3|TRBJ2-2
CASSLLPANTGELFF
TGTGCCAGCAGCTTATTACCTGCGAACACCGGGGAGCTGTTTTTT
>14|TRBD1|-|TRBV7-9|TRBJ2-5
CASSRQGPRETQYF
TGTGCCAGCAGCCGACAGGGCCCCAGGGAGACCCAGTACTTC
>16|TRBD2|-|TRBV11-3|TRBJ2-1
CASSLVLAGAYNEQFF
TGTGCCAGCAGCTTAGTGCTAGCGGGGGCTTACAATGAGCAGTTCTTC
>13|-|-|TRBV6-5|TRBJ2-3
CASSYLGGDTQYF
TGTGCCAGCAGTTACCTGGGTGGTGATACGCAGTATTTT
>15|-|once|TRBV19|TRBJ2-1
CASSPNEDRYNEQFF
TGTGCCAGTAGTCCGAATGAGGATAGGTACAATGAGCAGTTCTTC
>14|-|-|TRBV9|TRBJ2-3
CASSVEGSTDTQYF
TGTGCCAGCAGCGTAGAGGGAAGCACAGATACGCAGTATTTT
>14|-|-|TRBV28|TRBJ1-4
CASSSTQGNEKLFF
TGTGCCAGCAGTTCGACCCAGGGTAACGAAAAACTGTTTTTT
>15|-|-|TRBV6-2/TRBV6-3|TRBJ1-1
CASSYGWGLNTEAFF
TGTGCCAGCAGTTACGGGTGGGGCTTGAACACTGAAGCTTTCTTT
>15|-|-|TRBV5-5|TRBJ1-1
CASGRGPPPGTEAFF
TGTGCCAGCGGAAGAGGGCCTCCGCCGGGGACTGAAGCTTTCTTT
>14|-|-|TRBV2|TRBJ1-4
CASSGSSLNEKLFF
TGTGCCAGCAGTGGGAGCAGTCTTAATGAAAAACTGTTTTTT
>12|-|-|TRBV3-1/TRBV3-2|TRBJ1-2
CASSLSLGGYTF
TGTGCCAGCAGCCTCTCGTTGGGGGGCTACACCTTC
>18|TRBD1|once|TRBV5-4|TRBJ2-3
CASSLGFDAGQGADTQYF
TGTGCCAGCAGCTTGGGGTTCGACGCGGGACAGGGGGCAGATACGCAGTATTTT
>14|-|once|TRBV7-2|TRBJ2-7
CASSLGSGHYEQYF
TGTGCCAGCAGCTTAGGGTCAGGGCACTACGAGCAGTACTTC
>15|-|-|TRBV5-4|TRBJ1-5
CANRIWGPMNQPQHF
TGTGCCAACAGGATATGGGGCCCAATGAATCAGCCCCAGCATTTT
>18|-|few|TRBV14|TRBJ2-5
CASSQDPWGRGYQETQYF
TGTGCCAGCAGCCAAGATCCGTGGGGCCGTGGGTACCAAGAGACCCAGTACTTC
>15|-|-|TRBV6-2/TRBV6-3|TRBJ2-3
CASSPATGVRGTQYF
TGTGCCAGCAGTCCCGCGACAGGTGTACGTGGTACGCAGTATTTT
>15|-|-|TRBV27|TRBJ1-1
CASSLQRGRNTEAFF
TGTGCCAGCAGTTTACAAAGGGGACGGAACACTGAAGCTTTCTTT
>14|-|-|TRBV27|TRBJ1-3
CASRRESSGNTIYF
TGTGCCAGCCGACGGGAAAGCTCTGGAAACACCATATATTTT
>14|-|-|TRBV15|TRBJ2-7
CATSRVGTPGEQYF
TGTGCCACCAGCAGAGTCGGGACCCCTGGCGAGCAGTACTTC
>15|-|once|TRBV11-2|TRBJ1-3
CASSLDRGSGNTIYF
TGTGCCAGCAGCTTAGATCGGGGATCTGGAAACACCATATATTTT
>15|-|-|TRBV6-1|TRBJ2-2
CASSEFDTHTGELFF
TGTGCCAGCAGTGAATTCGACACCCACACCGGGGAGCTGTTTTTT
>19|TRBD2|-|TRBV10-3|TRBJ2-1
CAIGGQRATSGGSYNEQFF
TGTGCCATCGGAGGACAGAGAGCCACTAGCGGGGGATCCTACAATGAGCAGTTCTTC
>13|-|few|TRBV27|TRBJ2-2
CASSLAGRGELFF
TGTGCCAGCAGTTTGGCGGGCAGAGGGGAGCTGTTTTTT
>17|TRBD1|-|TRBV24-1|TRBJ2-2
CATSDLGQGTNTGELFF
TGTGCCACCAGTGATTTGGGACAGGGGACCAACACCGGGGAGCTGTTTTTT
>17|TRBD1|-|TRBV5-1|TRBJ2-1
CASSLATDRGLSNEQFF
TGCGCCAGCAGCTTGGCCACGGACAGGGGGCTTTCGAATGAGCAGTTCTTC
>15|-|-|TRBV7-7|TRBJ2-5
CASSPGQSTQETQYF
TGTGCTAGCAGCCCCGGACAGTCGACACAAGAGACCCAGTACTTC
>13|-|-|TRBV18|TRBJ1-2
CASSPQGTYGYTF
TGTGCCAGCTCACCACAGGGGACCTATGGCTACACCTTC
>15|-|-|TRBV5-5|TRBJ2-7
CASSWAPGFGYEQYF
TGTGCCAGCAGCTGGGCGCCGGGATTTGGGTACGAGCAGTACTTC
>17|TRBD2|-|TRBV4-2|TRBJ2-2
CASSQDRAGGSAGELFF
TGTGCCAGCAGCCAAGATAGGGCCGGGGGGTCGGCCGGGGAGCTGTTTTTT
>12|-|-|TRBV19|TRBJ2-5
CASSIAGETQYF
TGTGCCAGTAGTATAGCGGGGGAGACCCAGTACTTC
>11|-|-|TRBV3-1/TRBV3-2|TRBJ1-3
CASSQGNTIYF
TGTGCCAGCAGCCAAGGAAACACCATATATTTT
>15|TRBD1|-|TRBV6-5|TRBJ2-7
CATNRGEAIDYEQYF
TGTGCCACCAACAGGGGAGAAGCCATAGACTACGAGCAGTACTTC
>16|-|-|TRBV7-8|TRBJ2-2
CASNFPTGAGTGELFF
TGTGCCAGCAACTTCCCCACGGGGGCGGGCACCGGGGAGCTGTTTTTT
>13|TRBD1|-|TRBV5-1|TRBJ2-7
CASSPGQGNEQYF
TGCGCCAGCAGCCCGGGACAGGGTAACGAGCAGTACTTC
>14|-|-|TRBV27|TRBJ2-7
CASSYGRERYEQYF
TGTGCCAGCAGTTACGGCAGGGAGCGATACGAGCAGTACTTC
>13|-|few|TRBV28|TRBJ2-7
CASSLGDIYEQYF
TGTGCCAGCAGTTTAGGGGACATCTACGAGCAGTACTTC
>13|-|-|TRBV6-4|TRBJ1-5
CASSEGAGQPQHF
TGTGCCAGCAGTGAGGGCGCGGGTCAGCCCCAGCATTTT
>14|-|-|TRBV7-3|TRBJ2-1
CASSASPFYNEQFF
TGTGCCAGCAGCGCCAGCCCCTTTTACAATGAGCAGTTCTTC
>14|TRBD2|-|TRBV3-1/TRBV3-2|TRBJ2-3
CASSPGEGPDTQYF
TGTGCCAGCAGCCCCGGGGAGGGACCAGATACGCAGTATTTT
>13|-|-|TRBV24-1|TRBJ2-5
CATMGGAFETQYF
TGTGCCACCATGGGCGGGGCGTTTGAGACCCAGTACTTC
>15|-|-|TRBV9|TRBJ2-1
CASSPSVGGLNEQFF
TGTGCCAGCAGCCCCTCAGTTGGTGGGCTCAATGAGCAGTTCTTC
>15|-|-|TRBV28|TRBJ2-2
CASSNHGTGTGELFF
TGTGCCAGCAGTAACCACGGTACGGGTACCGGGGAGCTGTTTTTT
>18|TRBD1|-|TRBV19|TRBJ1-1
CASSKWTGTGGGGTEAFF
TGTGCCAGTAGTAAGTGGACCGGGACAGGGGGCGGAGGCACTGAAGCTTTCTTT
>16|TRBD1|-|TRBV12-5|TRBJ1-2
CASGRTGTGLSYGYTF
TGTGCTAGTGGTCGAACCGGGACAGGTCTCTCCTATGGCTACACCTTC
>13|-|-|TRBV2|TRBJ1-2
CASSAWTDVGYTF
TGTGCCAGCAGTGCATGGACAGATGTTGGCTACACCTTC
>15|TRBD2|-|TRBV11-1|TRBJ2-5
CASSLAAGSQETQYF
TGTGCCAGCAGCCTAGCAGCGGGGTCACAAGAGACCCAGTACTTC
>17|-|few|TRBV12-2|TRBJ2-1
CASRRFRSIVRLGEQFF
TGTGCAAGTCGCCGATTCCGTTCGATAGTCAGACTTGGAGAGCAGTTCTTC
>15|-|-|TRBV9|TRBJ2-5
CASSVGLLVGETQYF
TGTGCCAGCAGCGTGGGCTTGTTAGTCGGAGAGACCCAGTACTTC